This T cell receptor (beta chain) is from a study of molecular identifiers for immune sequencing clone quantification. Broader study findings: Jurkat TCR RNA that was spiked in from one cell was reportedly detectable among one million naive cells. Same-barcode identical TCR molecules could make highly expanded clones look smaller than they are.

The CDR3 contains 15 residues. Germline V CDR1 and CDR2: SQVTM, ANQGSEA. The use of previously described methods and listed TCR primers produced the bulk TCR libraries. TCRdb fed the PCR reads into MiXCR, producing one record per CDR3 protein. The repertoire holds nearly 650,000 distinct CDR3 sequences, with 25% as singletons. As to this clonotype: Its antigen is currently unknown. Since a much larger clone is just one base distant, this may be a read error.

The sequencing sample was made of naive CD8+ T cells from blood, with Jurkat cell RNA spiked in. Subset specified: FACS-sorted CD8+CD4-CCR7+CD45RA+ naive T cells. The sequence came from a human donor in good health. Some libraries in this study had Jurkat cell RNA spiked in. The chain uses TRBV29-1 and TRBJ1-1; TRBD1 matches at 7 bases. In DNA, the CDR3 is TGCAGCGACGTAACAGGGGAAACAGCGAACACTGAAGCTCTCTTT. It translates to CSDVTGETANTEALF.